This T cell receptor (beta chain) was documented in a study of PD-1 blockade in classical Hodgkin lymphoma. Assay: immunoSEQ multiplex PCR; the TCRdb copy retains only in-frame clones and omits some. The sample gives roughly 40,000 clones, over 75% of which show up once; about 39% is in the top ten. Note on this clone: Its cognate antigen is unknown.

Time point described: cycle 4 day 1 (C4D1), after five to seven weeks of nivolumab. Relapses following autologous stem cell transplantation were seen in all patients, with brentuximab vedotin exposure varying. General observations from the study: CD4+ TCR diversity rose significantly by C4D1, and CD8+ TCR diversity did not. Anyone who began nivolumab under 1 year after ASCT was excluded. The repertoire differences lack a defined cause, possibly disease activity or prior therapy.

The CDR3 is 16 residues long. V dropped 5 bases and J dropped 0 bases, with 11 bases sitting between them. Per the germline V gene, CDR1 is LGHNA and CDR2 is YNFKEQ. The chain uses TRBV4-2 and TRBJ2-6, with D hard to call. The sequence came from a human donor with classical Hodgkin lymphoma. The sample consisted of peripheral blood mononuclear cells (PBMCs), taken before the fourth cycle of nivolumab. This chain's CDR3 is CASSGDGSSGANVLTF. The CDR3 DNA is TGTGCCAGCAGCGGTGACGGTAGCTCTGGGGCCAACGTCCTGACTTTC.